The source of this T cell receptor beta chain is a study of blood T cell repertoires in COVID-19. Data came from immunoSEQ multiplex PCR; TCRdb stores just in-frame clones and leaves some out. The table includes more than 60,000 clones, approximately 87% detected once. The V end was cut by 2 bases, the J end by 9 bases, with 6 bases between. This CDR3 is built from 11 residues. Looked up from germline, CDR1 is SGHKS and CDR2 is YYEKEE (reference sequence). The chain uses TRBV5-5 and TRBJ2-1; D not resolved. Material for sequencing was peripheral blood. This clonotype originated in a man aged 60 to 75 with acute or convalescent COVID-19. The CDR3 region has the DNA TGTGCCAGCAGCTTACGAGGTGAGCAGTTCTTC. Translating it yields CASSLRGEQFF. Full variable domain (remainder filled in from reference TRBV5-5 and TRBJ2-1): DAGVTQSPTHLIKTRGQQVTLRCSPISGHKSVSWYQQVLGQGPQFIFQYYEKEERGRGNFPDRFSARQFPNYSSELNVNALLLGDSALYLCASSLRGEQFFGPGTRLTVL.